Shown below are 30 T cell receptor beta chains from a single sample sequenced in a study of blood T cell repertoires in COVID-19. TCRdb keeps only in-frame clones here, not all; method: immunoSEQ multiplex PCR. This sample has fewer than 250,000 clones, with 88% found just once. The sample taken for sequencing was peripheral blood. Receptor source: a man aged 25-45 years with acute or convalescent COVID-19.

The V gene is TRBV6-1, the J gene TRBJ1-4; D might be TRBD1 (5 bases). CDR3 length: 15 residues. From germline, CDR1 is MNHNS and CDR2 SASEGT. V was pared by 3 bases and J by 6 bases, with 14 bases between. CDR3: CASSEGTGGDEKLFF. CDR3 coding DNA: TGTGCCAGCAGTGAGGGGACGGGCGGGGATGAAAAACTGTTTTTT.

This chain connects TRBV7-9 to TRBJ2-5, with a tentative D call TRBD1 (5 bases). Germline CDR1 and CDR2: SEHNR and FQNEAQ (reference sequence). The CDR3 has 14 amino acids. The V end lost 3 bases, the J end lost 5 bases, and 13 bases lay between the germline ends. The CDR3 sequence: CASSFYRGRETQYF. The CDR3 DNA reads TGTGCCAGCAGCTTTTATAGGGGAAGGGAGACCCAGTACTTC.

As for this clone: One end of the junction is discordant with germline, which a read error may explain. The chain links TRBV15 to TRBJ1-2, with 7 bases lining up with TRBD1. The CDR3 length is 14 residues. Germline CDR1 and CDR2: LNHNV and YYDKDF (reference sequence). The DNA of the CDR3 is TGTGCCACCAGCAAAGACAGGGAAGAACTTGGCGACACCTTC. Translation gives CATSKDREELGDTF.

The rearrangement joins TRBV28 to TRBJ2-3; TRBD2 agrees at 9 bases. This CDR3 contains 14 residues. In germline, CDR1 is MDHEN, CDR2 SYDVKM. V dropped 10 bases and J dropped 7; count of bases not matched to a gene: 12. CDR3 amino acids: CATAGGGALNTQYF. CDR3 nucleotide sequence: TGTGCCACGGCCGGCGGGGGGGCCCTTAATACGCAGTATTTT.

This sequence joins TRBV18 and TRBJ2-3; 10 bases are a match to TRBD1. V was clipped by 3 bases and J by 5 bases; unmatched bases: 8. The CDR3 totals 16 residues. Germline CDR1 and CDR2: KGHSH and LQKENI. CDR3 sequence: CASSPTGQGNLDTQYF. Here the CDR3 DNA reads TGTGCCAGCTCACCCACGGGACAGGGGAATCTAGATACGCAGTATTTT. The whole variable domain, remainder taken from reference TRBV18 and TRBJ2-3, is NAGVMQNPRHLVRRRGQEARLRCSPMKGHSHVYWYRQLPEEGLKFMVYLQKENIIDESGMPKERFSAEFPKEGPSILRIQQVVRGDSAAYFCASSPTGQGNLDTQYFGPGTRLTVL.

The chain recombines TRBV6-4 with TRBJ1-1, with D perhaps matching TRBD1 (5 bases). The germline V and J ends were trimmed by 3 bases and 5 bases, with 13 bases remaining between them. This CDR3 is 14 amino acids long. CDR1 is MRHNA, CDR2 SNTAGT, per germline. The CDR3 DNA reads TGTGCCAGCAGTGAAGGGGTCGGGAGGACTGAAGCTTTCTTT. This encodes CASSEGVGRTEAFF.

The chain recombines TRBV7-2 with TRBJ2-7; TRBD1 is a possible D gene (6 bases). This CDR3 contains 14 residues. V lost 3 bases and J 3 bases, leaving 12 bases between the germline ends. Per germline, CDR1 SGHTA and CDR2 FQGNSA. The CDR3 sequence is CASSLFQGNYEQYF. The CDR3 bases are TGTGCCAGCAGCTTGTTTCAGGGGAACTACGAGCAGTACTTC.

V gene TRBV7-9 combines with J gene TRBJ1-5; no clear D gene. CDR1 is SEHNR and CDR2 is FQNEAQ in the germline V gene (reference sequence). The CDR3 covers 16 residues. V was cut by 5 bases and J by 2 bases, with 16 bases left in between. CDR3: CASSTDQAPGNQPQHF. The CDR3 DNA sequence: TGTGCCAGCAGCACCGACCAGGCGCCAGGCAATCAGCCCCAGCATTTT.

CDR3 loop: CASSIRGRSYEQYF. CDR3 DNA sequence: TGTGCCAGTAGTATCAGGGGGAGATCCTACGAGCAGTACTTC. The chain recombines TRBV19 with TRBJ2-7, with 7 nucleotides matching TRBD1. The CDR3 is 14 residues long. V was clipped by 3 bases and J by 1 base; unmatched bases: 3. The germline gives CDR1 LNHDA, CDR2 SQIVND (reference sequence). Full variable domain (remainder filled in from reference TRBV19 and TRBJ2-7): DGGITQSPKYLFRKEGQNVTLSCEQNLNHDAMYWYRQDPGQGLRLIYYSQIVNDFQKGDIAEGYSVSREKKESFPLTVTSAQKNPTAFYLCASSIRGRSYEQYFGPGTRLTVT.

This sequence joins TRBV5-4 and TRBJ1-1; D may be TRBD1 (6 bases). This CDR3 has 15 amino acids. The germline V and J ends were trimmed by 0 bases and 5 bases, with 14 bases remaining between them. CDR1 and CDR2 (germline): SGHNT, YYREEE (reference sequence). The CDR3 loop reads CASSLGTGRGTEAFF. The CDR3 DNA follows: TGTGCCAGCAGCTTGGGTACAGGGAGGGGTACTGAAGCTTTCTTT.

This chain connects TRBV11-2 to TRBJ2-3; no clear D. The CDR3 sequence is 17 residues long. Germline assignment: CDR1 SGHAT and CDR2 FQNNGV. Between the trimmed V and J ends, which lost 4 bases and 1 base, there was a span of 18 bases. The CDR3 region is CASSWRLSTSGTDTQYF. CDR3 bases: TGTGCCAGCAGCTGGCGGTTGAGCACCTCTGGCACAGATACGCAGTATTTT.

This chain uses TRBV19 with TRBJ1-2; D not resolved. Germline values: CDR1 LNHDA, CDR2 SQIVND (reference sequence). V was shortened by 5 bases and J by 3 bases, with 16 bases between the two germline ends. The CDR3 covers 15 residues. The CDR3 spells CASSRPGISDYGYTF. In DNA, the CDR3 is TGTGCCAGTAGTCGCCCCGGGATTTCGGACTATGGCTACACCTTC.

The chain is built from TRBV2 and TRBJ2-7; a weak D match, TRBD1 (5 bases). This CDR3 has 14 amino acids. The V gene's germline CDR1 is SNHLY and CDR2 FYNNEI. Trimming stripped 0 bases from V and 9 bases from J, with 15 bases between. CDR3 nucleotide sequence: TGTGCCAGCAGTGAAGCGCACGACAGTCCGGGGCAGTACTTC. Protein sequence: CASSEAHDSPGQYF.

The V and J genes are TRBV30 and TRBJ2-7; tentatively, D is TRBD2 (5 bases). V was trimmed by 0 bases and J by 6 bases, leaving 9 bases between them. Germline CDR1 GTSNPN, CDR2 SVGIG (reference sequence). This CDR3 is built from 12 residues. The CDR3, as DNA: TGTGCCTGGAGTGTAGGAGGAGGCGAGCAGTACTTC. It yields the protein CAWSVGGGEQYF.

The rearrangement joins TRBV14 to TRBJ2-2, with 8 bases that match TRBD2. The V gene end was trimmed by 4 bases and the J gene end by 6 bases; junction bases not matched to a gene: 7. Germline CDR1 and CDR2: SGHDN and FVKESK. The CDR3 runs to 15 residues. The CDR3 here is CASSRTGGRSGELFF. CDR3 sequence (DNA): TGTGCCAGCAGCCGAACCGGCGGGAGGTCCGGGGAGCTGTTTTTT.

The V and J genes are TRBV11-3 and TRBJ2-7; D may be TRBD1 (5 bases). Per the germline V gene, CDR1 is SGHNT and CDR2 is YENEEA. The V end lost 1 base, the J end lost 2 bases, and 12 bases lay between the germline ends. The CDR3 covers 15 residues. The CDR3 loop reads CASSLGGDRPYEQYF. CDR3 DNA: TGTGCCAGCAGCTTAGGGGGCGACAGACCCTACGAGCAGTACTTC.

The V call is TRBV7-3, the J call TRBJ2-5; TRBD2 matches at 8 bases. J was trimmed by 4 bases and V by 3 bases; bases with no gene match: 4. CDR3 length equals 14 residues. From germline, CDR1 is SGHTA and CDR2 FQGTGA. CDR3 sequence: CASSFHAGGETQYF. CDR3 sequence (DNA): TGTGCCAGCAGCTTTCATGCGGGGGGAGAGACCCAGTACTTC.

The gene calls are TRBV5-1 and TRBJ1-5; maybe TRBD1 (6 bases). The CDR3 runs to 14 residues. With 0 bases removed from V and 9 bases from J, the gap between germline ends came to 13 bases. Germline loops: CDR1 SGHRS, CDR2 YFSETQ. This chain's CDR3 is CASSLGRGVGPQHF. The CDR3 DNA is TGCGCCAGCAGCTTGGGCAGGGGAGTAGGGCCCCAGCATTTT.

The chain joins TRBV5-6 to TRBJ2-1; TRBD1 agrees at 8 bases. CDR1 SGHDT and CDR2 YYEEEE come from the germline V gene. This CDR3 is 18 amino acids long. The V gene end was trimmed by 4 bases and the J gene end by 0 bases; junction bases not matched to a gene: 12. The CDR3 region is CASSLRGQVGPSYNEQFF. In nucleotides, the CDR3 is TGTGCCAGCAGCCTGAGGGGACAGGTAGGCCCCTCCTACAATGAGCAGTTCTTC.

The chain couples TRBV30 to TRBJ1-5; D is possibly TRBD1 (6 bases). Germline V gives CDR1 GTSNPN, CDR2 SVGIG (reference sequence). This CDR3 region has 15 residues. V was trimmed by 0 bases and J by 4 bases, leaving 13 bases between them. This CDR3 reads CAWSVLGQGNQPQHF. As DNA, the CDR3 is TGTGCCTGGAGTGTACTTGGCCAGGGGAATCAGCCCCAGCATTTT.

The rearrangement links TRBV7-9 to TRBJ2-4; 8 nucleotides match TRBD2. In germline, CDR1 is SEHNR, CDR2 FQNEAQ (reference sequence). The CDR3 runs 17 residues. V shed 7 bases, J shed 1 base, and the junction held 12 bases outside the gene matches. The CDR3 DNA sequence: TGTGCCAGCATGGACGGCGGGGGGCTGGGTGCCAAAAACATTCAGTACTTC. Translation gives CASMDGGGLGAKNIQYF.

The chain combines TRBV19 with TRBJ2-1; D perhaps matches TRBD2 (6 bases). Germline values: CDR1 LNHDA, CDR2 SQIVND (reference sequence). The CDR3 has 14 amino acids. The ends were cut back, 8 bases at V and 0 bases at J, with 11 bases in the middle. Here the CDR3 DNA reads TGTGCCAGTTCGGGGGTAGGCTCCTACAATGAGCAGTTCTTC. This translates into CASSGVGSYNEQFF. Full variable domain (rest looked up from reference TRBV19 and TRBJ2-1): DGGITQSPKYLFRKEGQNVTLSCEQNLNHDAMYWYRQDPGQGLRLIYYSQIVNDFQKGDIAEGYSVSREKKESFPLTVTSAQKNPTAFYLCASSGVGSYNEQFFGPGTRLTVL.

Remarks on this clone: A much larger clonotype is one base distant, so this may be a read error. The chain uses TRBV6-6 and TRBJ1-2, with 8 bases identical to TRBD1. Germline trimming cut 6 bases from V and 2 bases from J; bases unmatched to any gene: 5. CDR1 MNHNY and CDR2 SVGAGI come from the germline V gene (reference sequence). This CDR3 is built from 14 residues. Here the CDR3 reads CASSLRQGNYGYTF. CDR3 in DNA: TGTGCCAGCAGCCTTAGACAGGGGAACTATGGCTACACCTTC.

This chain joins TRBV6-5 and TRBJ1-1; perhaps TRBD1 as D (5 bases). The CDR3 is 13 residues long. Trimming stripped 6 bases from V and 6 bases from J, with 14 bases between. CDR1 is MNHEY and CDR2 is SVGAGI in the germline V gene. CDR3 in amino acids: CASRGWGDAEAFF. CDR3 sequence (DNA): TGTGCCAGCAGAGGTTGGGGGGATGCTGAAGCTTTCTTT.

The gene calls are TRBV5-8 and TRBJ2-1, with TRBD1 matching over 10 bases. This CDR3 spans 15 amino acids. From germline, CDR1 is SGHTS and CDR2 YDEGEE. The trim removed 5 bases at V and 7 bases at J, leaving 9 bases unmatched. The CDR3 nucleotides read TGTGCCAGCAGAGTCCGAGACAGGGGGCTGAATGAGCAGTTCTTC. Its translation is CASRVRDRGLNEQFF.

The rearrangement links TRBV28 to TRBJ1-5; tentative D call: TRBD1 (6 bases). The germline gives CDR1 MDHEN, CDR2 SYDVKM. The CDR3 covers 17 residues. Trimming cost V 2 bases and J 7 bases, with 21 bases left between them. The chain's CDR3 is CASSLRGFPAVGQPQHF. The CDR3, as DNA: TGTGCCAGCAGTTTAAGGGGGTTCCCTGCCGTAGGGCAGCCCCAGCATTTT.

This chain joins TRBV18 and TRBJ1-1; D is unresolved. This CDR3 has 13 residues. Looked up from germline, CDR1 is KGHSH and CDR2 is LQKENI. V was pared by 1 base and J by 4 bases, with 7 bases between. The DNA of the CDR3 is TGTGCCAGCTCACCACAAGCGAGCACTGAAGCTTTCTTT. Translated, it gives CASSPQASTEAFF.

This clone was found once. Other DNA sequences within the sample encode an identical CDR3. The rearrangement links TRBV19 to TRBJ2-2, with D hard to call. Germline CDR1 reads LNHDA; CDR2 reads SQIVND (reference sequence). The CDR3 length is 14 residues. The ends were cut back, 8 bases at V and 0 bases at J, with 10 bases in the middle. CDR3 in DNA: TGTGCCAGTCGCGATAACCCGAACACCGGGGAGCTGTTTTTT. It yields the protein CASRDNPNTGELFF.

The chain employs TRBV6-5 and TRBJ2-3; 7 nucleotides line up with TRBD1. Germline V gene sequence: CDR1 MNHEY, CDR2 SVGAGI. The junction had 5 bases not matched to a gene; V was cut back by 5 bases and J by 6 bases. The CDR3 is made up of 13 amino acids. The CDR3: CASSKQGMDTQYF. The CDR3 DNA follows: TGTGCCAGCAGTAAACAGGGGATGGATACGCAGTATTTT.

This clone was found once. The rearrangement links TRBV19 to TRBJ2-1, with D uncertain. Trimming left V 3 bases short and J 0 bases short, with 12 bases between. The V gene's germline CDR1 is LNHDA and CDR2 SQIVND (reference sequence). The CDR3 extends over 16 amino acids. For the CDR3, the DNA is TGTGCCAGTAGTATTAGGCGGCCGAGCTCCTACAATGAGCAGTTCTTC. This gives the protein CASSIRRPSSYNEQFF.